Shown below are 17 T cell receptor beta chains from a single sample sequenced in a study of T cell changes during pregnancy in multiple sclerosis. Repertoires were generated with immunoSEQ multiplex PCR, while TCRdb's copy carries only in-frame clones and drops some. The table has 70,000 to 85,000 clones, 92% seen once. Source: peripheral blood, taken before pregnancy. Receptor source: a female donor with multiple sclerosis, enrolled in a pregnancy study.

J is TRBJ1-2 and V is TRBV6-1; D perhaps matches TRBD1 (5 bases). V lost 0 bases, J lost 0 bases, and 11 bases lay in between. The CDR3 is made up of 16 amino acids. From germline, CDR1 is MNHNS and CDR2 SASEGT. CDR3: CASSEAPTAANYGYTF. The CDR3 DNA sequence: TGTGCCAGCAGTGAAGCGCCGACAGCCGCTAACTATGGCTACACCTTC.

V usage is TRBV4-1 and J usage is TRBJ1-4; the match to TRBD1 covers 10 bases. The V and J ends lost 10 bases and 0 bases, in that order; junction bases with no gene match: 8. Germline V CDR1 and CDR2: MGHRA, YSYEKL. This CDR3 is built from 16 residues. Here the CDR3 reads CATSGTGATTNEKLFF. The CDR3 nucleotides read TGCGCCACCTCCGGGACAGGGGCTACAACTAATGAAAAACTGTTTTTT.

The V call is TRBV6-5, the J call TRBJ2-7, with a possible D match to TRBD2 (6 bases). V dropped 4 bases and J dropped 1 base, with 17 bases sitting between them. Germline V gene data show CDR1 as MNHEY and CDR2 as SVGAGI. CDR3 length: 16 residues. The CDR3 loop is CASSFSSAVASYEQYF. DNA for the CDR3: TGTGCCAGCAGTTTTTCTAGCGCGGTAGCTTCCTACGAGCAGTACTTC.

The chain couples TRBV29-1 to TRBJ2-7, with 11 bases lining up with TRBD1. This CDR3 has 13 amino acids. V was clipped by 7 bases and J by 4 bases; unmatched bases: 6. Germline V gives CDR1 SQVTM, CDR2 ANQGSEA. CDR3: CSAEGQGVYEQYF. CDR3 coding DNA: TGCAGCGCTGAGGGACAGGGGGTATACGAGCAGTACTTC.

The chain recombines TRBV5-1 with TRBJ2-5; 9 bases fit TRBD2. CDR1 is SGHRS, CDR2 YFSETQ, per germline. The CDR3 is made up of 15 amino acids. The trim removed 3 bases at V and 5 bases at J, leaving 8 bases unmatched. CDR3 coding DNA: TGCGCCAGCAGCTCTATTAGCGGGAGCCTGGAGACCCAGTACTTC. Protein sequence: CASSSISGSLETQYF.

The chain recombines TRBV18 with TRBJ2-5; 11 bases match TRBD1. J was trimmed by 1 base and V by 3 bases; bases with no gene match: 4. The CDR3 covers 16 residues. Germline V gene lookup returns CDR1 KGHSH and CDR2 LQKENI. The CDR3: CASSPRTGGVQETQYF. The CDR3 DNA reads TGTGCCAGCTCACCGCGGACAGGGGGCGTCCAAGAGACCCAGTACTTC.

In DNA form, the CDR3 reads TGTGCCAGCAGGAAGGGACTTCCAATATCCTACAATGAGCAGTTCTTC. The encoded protein is CASRKGLPISYNEQFF. The genes are TRBV2 and TRBJ2-1; TRBD2 might be the D (6 bases). Between the trimmed V and J ends, which lost 6 bases and 1 base, there was a span of 16 bases. The CDR3 contains 16 residues. Germline values: CDR1 SNHLY, CDR2 FYNNEI.

The genes are TRBV25-1 and TRBJ2-3; unclear D gene. Germline-derived CDR1 and CDR2 are MGHDK and SYGVNS. CDR3 length: 13 residues. Trimming stripped 6 bases from V and 3 bases from J, with 10 bases between. This CDR3 is CASRTQITDTQYF. For the CDR3, the DNA is TGTGCCAGCAGAACACAGATTACAGATACGCAGTATTTT.

This chain connects TRBV7-2 to TRBJ1-2, with 11 positions matching TRBD1. This CDR3 region has 16 residues. Germline CDR1 SGHTA, CDR2 FQGNSA. J was trimmed by 8 bases and V by 5 bases; bases with no gene match: 13. CDR3 nucleotides: TGTGCCAGCAGCCCAGGACAGGGGGCGCGATTCGTCGGCTACACCTTC. Translation: CASSPGQGARFVGYTF.

This chain uses TRBV19 with TRBJ2-3, with unresolved D. The CDR3 runs to 13 residues. V lost 2 bases and J 3 bases, leaving 6 bases between the germline ends. From germline, CDR1 is LNHDA and CDR2 SQIVND (reference sequence). CDR3 in DNA: TGTGCCAGTAGTATATCCCGTACAGATACGCAGTATTTT. Translated, it gives CASSISRTDTQYF.

This clone was seen only once. The DNA for the CDR3 is TGTGCCTGGAGTGTAACAGGGAACGCACCCCTCCACTTT. Translating gives CAWSVTGNAPLHF. V and J are TRBV30 and TRBJ1-6, with D possibly being TRBD1 (6 bases). CDR1 is GTSNPN, CDR2 SVGIG, per germline (reference sequence). Between the trimmed V and J ends, which lost 0 bases and 11 bases, there was a span of 11 bases. The CDR3 loop spans 13 amino acids.

This clone was detected a few times. The genes are TRBV5-4 and TRBJ1-1; possible D gene TRBD1, 6 bases. The germline CDR1 and CDR2 sequences are SGHNT and YYREEE (reference sequence). The CDR3 covers 14 residues. The V gene lost 5 bases and the J gene lost 2 bases, with 13 bases spanning the gap. DNA for the CDR3: TGTGCCAGCAGTTATCCGGGACAAAACACTGAAGCTTTCTTT. Translation: CASSYPGQNTEAFF. The full variable domain, with the rest looked up from reference TRBV5-4 and TRBJ1-1, is ETGVTQSPTHLIKTRGQQVTLRCSSQSGHNTVSWYQQALGQGPQFIFQYYREEENGRGNFPPRFSGLQFPNYSSELNVNALELDDSALYLCASSYPGQNTEAFFGQGTRLTVV.

This chain connects TRBV5-6 to TRBJ2-5; 7 bases map to TRBD2. V gave up 4 bases and J gave up 7 bases; unmatched junction bases: 4. This CDR3 comprises 12 residues. The V gene's germline CDR1 is SGHDT and CDR2 YYEEEE. CDR3 nucleotides: TGTGCCAGCAGCATGGGGGAGGGGACCCAGTACTTC. It translates to CASSMGEGTQYF.

V is TRBV29-1 and J is TRBJ2-2; D is possibly TRBD1 (6 bases). This CDR3 comprises 12 residues. The germline V gene encodes CDR1 SQVTM and CDR2 ANQGSEA. CDR3 in DNA: TGCAGTGCTCTAAGGGGGACCGGGGAGCTGTTTTTT. It translates to CSALRGTGELFF.

This chain connects TRBV13 to TRBJ2-7; TRBD1 matches at 8 bases. V lost 3 bases, J lost 12 bases, and 13 bases stayed unmatched. Germline V gives CDR1 PRHDT, CDR2 FYEKMQ (reference sequence). CDR3 size: 14 residues. In DNA, the CDR3 is TGTGCCAGCAGCTTGGGGTCGTCCAGGGGGCAGCTGTACTTC. Its translation: CASSLGSSRGQLYF.

The CDR3 is CASSIGGYSNQPQHF. As DNA, the CDR3 is TGTGCCAGTAGTATTGGCGGTTATAGCAATCAGCCCCAGCATTTT. The chain is built from TRBV19 and TRBJ1-5; D gene uncertain. The germline CDR1 and CDR2 sequences are LNHDA and SQIVND (reference sequence). The CDR3 has 15 residues. V lost 3 bases and J 0 bases, leaving 9 bases between the germline ends.

The CDR3 nucleotides read TGTGCCAGCCACGGGACAGGCTCTCCCGGGGAGCTGTTTTTT. The encoded protein is CASHGTGSPGELFF. The chain is built from TRBV7-9 and TRBJ2-2; 8 bases map to TRBD1. CDR1 and CDR2 (germline): SEHNR, FQNEAQ (reference sequence). V was pared by 8 bases and J by 6 bases, with 8 bases of the junction left unmatched. The CDR3 contains 14 residues.